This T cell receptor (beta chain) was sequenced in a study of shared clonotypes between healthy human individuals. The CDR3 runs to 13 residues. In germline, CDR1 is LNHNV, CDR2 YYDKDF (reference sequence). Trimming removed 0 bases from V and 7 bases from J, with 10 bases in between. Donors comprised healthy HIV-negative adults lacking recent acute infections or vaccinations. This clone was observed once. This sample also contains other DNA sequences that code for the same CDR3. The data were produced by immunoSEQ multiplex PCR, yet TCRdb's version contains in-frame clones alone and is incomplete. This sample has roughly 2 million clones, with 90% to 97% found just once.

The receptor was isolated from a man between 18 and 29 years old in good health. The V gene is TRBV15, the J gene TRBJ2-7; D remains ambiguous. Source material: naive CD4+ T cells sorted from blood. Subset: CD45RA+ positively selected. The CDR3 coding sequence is TGTGCCACCAGCAGAGATAGCACGTATGAGCAGTACTTC. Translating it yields CATSRDSTYEQYF.